The rows below give T cell receptor beta chains drawn from one sample of a study of T cells in Graves' hyperthyroidism and ophthalmopathy. TCRdb reprocessed the multiplex PCR reads via MiXCR and lists one record per CDR3 protein. The sample consists of approximately 500,000 distinct CDR3 sequences, approximately 44% of them appearing once. The sequencing input was peripheral blood or thyroid tissue (not recorded which). These TCRs come from a woman aged 18-29 years with Graves' hyperthyroidism. CDR3s include the opening cysteine and the closing phenylalanine or tryptophan. A D gene is named only where the DNA matches it firmly. Some rows mark clone size as missing; the rest say once, few, many or name a class of expanded clone.

D,J,V,size,CDR3,DNA
TRBD1,TRBJ1-1,TRBV12-3/TRBV12-4,-,CASTRTSGTGEAFF,TGTGCCAGCACTCGGACTAGCGGGACAGGTGAAGCTTTCTTT
TRBD1,TRBJ2-5,TRBV5-8,many,CASSLQGQGWETQYF,TGTGCCAGCAGCCTCCAAGGACAGGGATGGGAGACCCAGTACTTC
-,TRBJ1-1,TRBV6-2/TRBV6-3,many,CASSQQRTPMNTEAFF,TGTGCCAGCAGTCAACAACGGACACCAATGAACACTGAAGCTTTCTTT
TRBD1,TRBJ2-5,TRBV29-1,-,CSWDSQETQYF,TGCAGCTGGGACAGCCAAGAGACCCAGTACTTC
-,TRBJ2-7,TRBV7-8,few,CASSLGSSGPYF,TGTGCCAGCAGCTTAGGGTCCAGCGGGCCGTACTTC
TRBD2,TRBJ2-2,TRBV5-4,-,CASSLDFAGGSTGELFF,TGTGCCAGCAGCTTGGACTTTGCGGGAGGATCCACCGGGGAGCTGTTTTTT
TRBD1,TRBJ1-5,TRBV29-1,-,CSVEDGTGLDNQPQHF,TGCAGCGTTGAAGATGGGACAGGGTTGGACAATCAGCCCCAGCATTTT
-,TRBJ2-7,TRBV7-2,-,CASSSQDGQYEQYF,TGTGCCAGCAGCTCTCAAGACGGACAATACGAGCAGTACTTC
TRBD2,TRBJ2-5,TRBV20-1,-,CSAAGTSGEETQYF,TGCAGTGCTGCCGGGACTAGCGGAGAAGAGACCCAGTACTTC
-,TRBJ2-7,TRBV20-1,many,CSAGGWPEQYF,TGCAGTGCTGGGGGTTGGCCCGAGCAGTACTTC
TRBD1,TRBJ1-5,TRBV10-3,-,CAISGEQGQPQHF,TGTGCCATCAGTGGGGAACAGGGGCAGCCCCAGCATTTT
TRBD1,TRBJ1-2,TRBV7-2,many,CASSLRTGQDNYGYTF,TGTGCCAGCAGCTTAAGGACAGGGCAGGATAACTATGGCTACACCTTC
TRBD1,TRBJ2-7,TRBV29-1,-,CSGGTGGNEQYF,TGCAGCGGGGGGACAGGGGGCAACGAGCAGTACTTC
-,TRBJ2-5,TRBV2,-,CASSGGVGLQETQYF,TGTGCCAGCAGTGGTGGGGTGGGACTCCAAGAGACCCAGTACTTC
-,TRBJ1-1,TRBV10-3,few,CAISEPSVDTEAFF,TGTGCCATCAGTGAGCCGAGCGTGGACACTGAAGCTTTCTTT
-,TRBJ2-5,TRBV6-5,-,CASSYVGLSETQYF,TGTGCCAGCAGTTACGTGGGCCTATCGGAGACCCAGTACTTC
-,TRBJ1-5,TRBV9,once,CASSVTGGLAQPQHF,TGTGCCAGCAGCGTTACCGGGGGTTTAGCTCAGCCCCAGCATTTT
TRBD2,TRBJ2-6,TRBV7-6,-,CASSLRGTSGRARANVLTF,TGTGCCAGCAGCTTGCGAGGGACTAGCGGGAGGGCCAGGGCCAACGTCCTGACTTTC
TRBD1,TRBJ1-5,TRBV18,many,CASSPPPGQPNQPQHF,TGTGCCAGCTCACCGCCACCGGGACAGCCCAATCAGCCCCAGCATTTT
-,TRBJ2-5,TRBV7-9,many,CASTRTQETQYF,TGTGCCAGCACCCGTACACAAGAGACCCAGTACTTC
-,TRBJ1-2,TRBV2,-,CVSSPVSRDGYTF,TGTGTCAGCAGTCCCGTCTCCAGGGATGGCTACACCTTC
-,TRBJ2-7,TRBV20-1,-,CSSAEAPYEQYF,TGCAGTTCTGCGGAGGCCCCCTACGAGCAGTACTTC
-,TRBJ2-3,TRBV5-6,-,CASRINRGDTQYF,TGTGCCAGCAGGATAAACAGAGGGGATACGCAGTATTTT
-,TRBJ1-3,TRBV29-1,many,CSVETVTNSGNTIYF,TGCAGCGTTGAGACAGTGACTAACTCTGGAAACACCATATATTTT
-,TRBJ1-5,TRBV20-1,-,CSASPKDWYQPQHF,TGCAGTGCTAGCCCCAAGGACTGGTATCAGCCCCAGCATTTT
TRBD1,TRBJ2-7,TRBV6-1,many,CASSTWTGFEQYF,TGTGCCAGCAGTACCTGGACAGGGTTCGAGCAGTACTTC
TRBD2,TRBJ2-7,TRBV18,few,CASSTSGRQTYEQYF,TGTGCCAGCTCAACTAGCGGGAGGCAGACCTACGAGCAGTACTTC
-,TRBJ2-7,TRBV7-6,-,CASSPGPWDEQYF,TGTGCCAGCAGCCCGGGCCCGTGGGACGAGCAGTACTTC
TRBD1,TRBJ1-2,TRBV5-1,-,CASSLAGTGRDDGYTF,TGTGCCAGCAGCTTGGCGGGGACAGGACGGGATGATGGCTACACCTTC
-,TRBJ1-2,TRBV24-1,-,CATSESHYGYTF,TGTGCCACCAGTGAATCGCACTATGGCTACACCTTC
-,TRBJ1-1,TRBV4-1,few,CASSQAAARMNTEAFF,TGCGCCAGCAGCCAAGCGGCAGCGAGAATGAACACTGAAGCTTTCTTT
-,TRBJ1-1,TRBV10-3,-,CAISVSTDTNTEAFF,TGTGCCATCAGTGTCAGCACAGATACAAACACTGAAGCTTTCTTT
-,TRBJ1-1,TRBV11-3,many,CASSLVVELNTEAFF,TGTGCCAGCAGCTTAGTGGTAGAACTGAACACTGAAGCTTTCTTT
-,TRBJ1-1,TRBV5-5,-,CASSLSAGGTEAFF,TGTGCCAGCAGCTTGTCAGCGGGGGGAACTGAAGCTTTCTTT
TRBD1,TRBJ1-2,TRBV29-1,-,CSVAGQGLTADGYTF,TGCAGCGTTGCGGGACAGGGGCTAACGGCGGATGGCTACACCTTC
TRBD1,TRBJ1-6,TRBV7-8,many,CASSLPTGLTPLHF,TGTGCCAGCAGCTTACCGACAGGGCTGACACCCCTCCACTTT
TRBD2,TRBJ2-1,TRBV25-1,few,CASSEGAGEQFF,TGTGCCAGCAGTGAAGGAGCGGGGGAGCAGTTCTTC
-,TRBJ2-7,TRBV7-9,few,CASSFQGVGSDEQYF,TGTGCCAGCAGCTTTCAGGGTGTTGGTTCGGACGAGCAGTACTTC
-,TRBJ2-2,TRBV24-1,-,CATSATGARNTGELFF,TGTGCCACCAGTGCGACTGGAGCTCGGAACACCGGGGAGCTGTTTTTT
-,TRBJ2-3,TRBV29-1,many,CSVGLTPDTQYF,TGCAGCGTGGGCCTAACACCGGATACGCAGTATTTT